The subject of this entry is one TCR beta chain. Which antigen it targets is not known. No clone much larger than this one lies a single base away; base qualities are absent. This sample stems from a study of shared clonotypes between healthy human individuals (TCRdb year 2020). With regard to the full study: The cohort comprised two women and a few men aged 18 to 49 years. Per donor, three plates each were used for CD4 naive and CD4 memory, two for CD8 naive, and one for CD8 memory. Blood TCR repertoires of five healthy adults were deeply sequenced to estimate repertoire size and the extent of clonotype sharing between individuals. To increase sequencing depth and limit assay-specific biases, different laboratories used diverse techniques to prepare libraries and sequence TCR repertoires. Per donor, leukapheresis produced somewhere between about 0.85 and 9.5 billion PBMCs. Paper-wide results and their limitations: Estimated clonotype richness was generally larger for naive than for memory subsets. Across a handful of donors, approximately 5% of naive CD4, roughly 3.4% of naive CD8, roughly 2.2% of memory CD4, and under 0.45% of memory CD8 clonotypes were shared. Incomplete sequencing was indicated by rarefaction of sorted-subset datasets, despite the large sequencing depth. The small number of donors limited the genetic and exposure-history diversity represented. Clonotypes shared by all four sorted-subset donors showed higher generation probabilities than non-shared clonotypes. Sampling was restricted to blood, and TCR repertoires in tissue are likely to differ from TCR repertoires in blood. Pairwise subsampling indicated that sequencing depth was expected to affect the degree of clonotype sharing among donors.

Including the terminal cysteine and phenylalanine, the CDR3 comprises 15 residues. The only DNA kept is the CDR3, 45 bases in frame from the first base. Trimming leaves V shorter by 5 bases and J shorter by 6 bases, with the junction holding 4 bases beyond the gene matches. CDR1 MNHEY and CDR2 SMNVEV are derived from the germline V gene (reference sequence). TCR CDR3 regions were amplified from genomic DNA by multiplex PCR using the deep immunoSEQ assay. Genomic DNA extracted from each cell subset was distributed evenly over all wells of several immunoSEQ 96-well plates, and each plate served as one replicate. Each replicate PCR for sorted subsets received roughly 0.2 ug genomic DNA, equal to tens of thousands of T cell genomes. The purified libraries were quantified using a Qubit 3.0 fluorometer, sized with a Bioanalyzer 2100, and then quantified again using the KAPA Library Quantification kit. Every immunoSEQ 96-well plate was sequenced on a separate single-read 150-cycle Illumina NextSeq 550 flow cell. Per the original workflow: Because the immunoSEQ output included only junctional sequences and no quality scores, the filtering could not be the same as the filtering used for full-length reads. Sequences were annotated with PyIR, a Python wrapper for IgBLAST v1.9, using IMGT germline references to assign V/J genes and CDR3. Reads were filtered out if the reads had weak V/J assignments (E-value above 1e-6), no CDR3, stop codons, out-of-frame junctions, or ambiguous translated residues. V3J clonotypes were defined by identical inferred V gene, J gene, and CDR3 amino acid sequence. The percentage overlap between two repertoires was calculated by dividing the number of shared unique clonotypes by the size of the smaller repertoire. RTK rarefaction, the Chao1 estimator, and Recon v2.1 estimates of unobserved clonotypes were used to assess repertoire richness. For all TCRbeta clonotypes obtained by the gDNA method from a few donors, generation probabilities were computed with OLGA. TCRdb mirrors the immuneACCESS table, restricted to in-frame sequences. Some clones are absent from its copies; in checked studies, under half trace to an unresolved V gene, and the reason for the others is unknown. V and J calls and clone size are given by that table; D and trimming were obtained from the DNA. Within this sample are some 1,400,000 clones, with roughly 96% of them counted one time only. The top ten constitute approximately 1.1% of the sample.

Healthy HIV-negative adults with no recently reported acute infections or vaccinations were included as donors. Every donor was a Caucasian adult residing in Nashville, Tennessee, USA. CD4+ T cells were enriched by magnetic negative selection; naive cells were then positively selected on CD45RA, and the negative fraction formed the memory subset. Blood was collected by leukapheresis, and PBMCs were isolated by Ficoll-Histopaque density gradient centrifugation and then cryopreserved in liquid nitrogen vapor phase. Analytical flow cytometry was used to check the purity and quantity of every magnetically sorted T cell population. From each sorted fraction, genomic DNA was isolated and quantified by UV absorbance on a Nanodrop 2000c.

This clonotype was obtained from a man between 25 and 39 years old in good health. Sequences were obtained from naive CD4+ T cells sorted from blood. The intended sense of this specimen's cell subset or site label: CD45RA+ positively selected. The sequence links TRBV27 to TRBJ2-7; TRBD2 agrees with 16 junctional bases. The sequence in DNA is TGTGCCAGCAGTGGGACTAGCGGGAGGGCCGCCGAGCAGTACTTC. Translated, it gives CASSGTSGRAAEQYF.